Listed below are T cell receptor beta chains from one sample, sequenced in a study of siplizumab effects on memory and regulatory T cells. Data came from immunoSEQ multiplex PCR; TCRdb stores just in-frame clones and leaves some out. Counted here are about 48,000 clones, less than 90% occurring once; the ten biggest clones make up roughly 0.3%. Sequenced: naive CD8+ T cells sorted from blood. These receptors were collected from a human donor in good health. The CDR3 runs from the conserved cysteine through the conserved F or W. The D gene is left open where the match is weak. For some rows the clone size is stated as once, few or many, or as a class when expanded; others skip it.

CDR3: CASSVISGSSDTQYF
DNA: TGTGCCAGCAGCGTAATTAGCGGGAGTTCAGATACGCAGTATTTT
size: NA
D: TRBD2
J: TRBJ2-3
V: TRBV9

CDR3: CASSAHGGDVYGYTF
DNA: TGTGCCAGTAGTGCCCATGGAGGGGACGTTTATGGCTACACCTTC
size: once
D: NA
J: TRBJ1-2
V: TRBV19

CDR3: CASSQAELGTEAFF
DNA: TGCGCCAGCAGCCAAGCCGAGCTGGGCACTGAAGCTTTCTTT
size: NA
D: NA
J: TRBJ1-1
V: TRBV4-1

CDR3: CASSRRGGYEQYF
DNA: TGTGCCAGCAGCCGCAGGGGGGGATACGAGCAGTACTTC
size: NA
D: NA
J: TRBJ2-7
V: TRBV5-6

CDR3: CASSWLRGLNTEAFF
DNA: TGTGCCAGCAGCTGGCTCAGGGGACTGAACACTGAAGCTTTCTTT
size: NA
D: NA
J: TRBJ1-1
V: TRBV7-9

CDR3: CASSSGGRIGELFF
DNA: TGTGCCAGCAGCTCTGGCGGGAGGATCGGGGAGCTGTTTTTT
size: NA
D: TRBD2
J: TRBJ2-2
V: TRBV7-3

CDR3: CSAAQGSSVYEQYF
DNA: TGCAGCGCAGCCCAGGGATCATCAGTATACGAGCAGTACTTC
size: NA
D: NA
J: TRBJ2-7
V: TRBV29-1

CDR3: CASSLLNSGRGADTQYF
DNA: TGTGCCAGCAGCTTATTAAATAGCGGGAGAGGGGCAGATACGCAGTATTTT
size: NA
D: TRBD2
J: TRBJ2-3
V: TRBV7-6

CDR3: CASSIQRYYEQYF
DNA: TGTGCCAGTAGCATTCAGCGGTACTACGAGCAGTACTTC
size: NA
D: NA
J: TRBJ2-7
V: TRBV19

CDR3: CASSLYSGSSYEQYF
DNA: TGTGCCAGCAGCTTGTATTCCGGCAGCTCCTACGAGCAGTACTTC
size: NA
D: NA
J: TRBJ2-7
V: TRBV5-5

CDR3: CASSSTLSFYNEQFF
DNA: TGTGCCAGCAGCTCGACCCTGAGCTTCTACAATGAGCAGTTCTTC
size: once
D: NA
J: TRBJ2-1
V: TRBV7-6

CDR3: CASSFTGNTEAFF
DNA: TGCGCCAGCAGCTTCACAGGGAACACTGAAGCTTTCTTT
size: few
D: NA
J: TRBJ1-1
V: TRBV5-1

CDR3: CASSEQTSRQETQYF
DNA: TGTGCCAGCAGCGAACAGACGTCCAGGCAAGAGACCCAGTACTTC
size: NA
D: NA
J: TRBJ2-5
V: TRBV7-9

CDR3: CASSPTKNTEAFF
DNA: TGTGCCAGCTCACCGACAAAGAACACTGAAGCTTTCTTT
size: few
D: NA
J: TRBJ1-1
V: TRBV18

CDR3: CASSFEDSYEQYF
DNA: TGTGCCAGCAGCTTCGAGGACAGCTACGAGCAGTACTTC
size: NA
D: NA
J: TRBJ2-7
V: TRBV7-9

CDR3: CASSLRTGFREQFF
DNA: TGTGCCAGCAGCCTTAGGACAGGGTTTCGCGAGCAGTTCTTC
size: NA
D: TRBD1
J: TRBJ2-1
V: TRBV14

CDR3: CASGHRGALETQYF
DNA: TGTGCCAGCGGCCATCGGGGGGCCCTGGAGACCCAGTACTTC
size: NA
D: NA
J: TRBJ2-5
V: TRBV7-9

CDR3: CATSRTSQETQYF
DNA: TGTGCCACCAGCAGGACTAGCCAAGAGACCCAGTACTTC
size: NA
D: NA
J: TRBJ2-5
V: TRBV15

CDR3: CSVVQGAYEQYF
DNA: TGCAGCGTTGTGCAGGGGGCCTACGAGCAGTACTTC
size: NA
D: TRBD1
J: TRBJ2-7
V: TRBV29-1

CDR3: CASSLGLSGELFF
DNA: TGTGCCAGCAGCTTAGGACTGTCCGGGGAGCTGTTTTTT
size: few
D: NA
J: TRBJ2-2
V: TRBV7-8

CDR3: CASSFEEGSYNEQFF
DNA: TGTGCCAGCAGTTTCGAGGAAGGATCCTACAATGAGCAGTTCTTC
size: NA
D: NA
J: TRBJ2-1
V: TRBV27

CDR3: CASSQVRPGELFF
DNA: TGCGCCAGCAGCCAAGTACGGCCCGGGGAGCTGTTTTTT
size: few
D: NA
J: TRBJ2-2
V: TRBV4-1

CDR3: CASSEFSGYSGNTIYF
DNA: TGTGCCAGCAGTGAGTTTAGCGGATACTCTGGAAACACCATATATTTT
size: NA
D: NA
J: TRBJ1-3
V: TRBV2

CDR3: CASSLAQREVAEAFF
DNA: TGCGCCAGCAGCTTGGCCCAGAGGGAAGTGGCTGAAGCTTTCTTT
size: NA
D: NA
J: TRBJ1-1
V: TRBV5-1

CDR3: CASSLFSSEQYF
DNA: TGTGCCAGCAGCTTATTTTCCTCGGAGCAGTACTTC
size: NA
D: NA
J: TRBJ2-7
V: TRBV11-1

CDR3: CASSQLTGQDFYGYTF
DNA: TGCGCCAGCAGCCAACTCACGGGACAAGATTTTTATGGCTACACCTTC
size: NA
D: NA
J: TRBJ1-2
V: TRBV4-1

CDR3: CASSFLPDSGESYEQYF
DNA: TGTGCCAGCAGCTTCCTACCTGACTCAGGGGAAAGCTACGAGCAGTACTTC
size: NA
D: NA
J: TRBJ2-7
V: TRBV7-8

CDR3: CASSYRVGDPYNEQFF
DNA: TGTGCCAGTAGTTACAGAGTGGGGGACCCCTACAATGAGCAGTTCTTC
size: NA
D: NA
J: TRBJ2-1
V: TRBV19

CDR3: CASSSWTAYNEQFF
DNA: TGTGCCAGCAGCAGTTGGACAGCCTACAATGAGCAGTTCTTC
size: NA
D: NA
J: TRBJ2-1
V: TRBV11-2

CDR3: CASSLLLAGTGELFF
DNA: TGTGCCAGCAGCTTATTACTAGCGGGAACCGGGGAGCTGTTTTTT
size: NA
D: TRBD2
J: TRBJ2-2
V: TRBV7-9

CDR3: CASSLSPGQGEDGYTF
DNA: TGCGCCAGCAGCCTTTCGCCGGGACAGGGGGAGGATGGCTACACCTTC
size: NA
D: TRBD1
J: TRBJ1-2
V: TRBV4-1

CDR3: CASSSLFGSPAQETQYF
DNA: TGTGCCAGCAGTTCATTATTCGGGAGCCCAGCTCAAGAGACCCAGTACTTC
size: NA
D: NA
J: TRBJ2-5
V: TRBV27

CDR3: CASSYDINYGYTF
DNA: TGTGCCAGCAGTTACGACATAAACTATGGCTACACCTTC
size: NA
D: NA
J: TRBJ1-2
V: TRBV6-6

CDR3: CASSAVVGANVLTF
DNA: TGTGCCAGCAGCGCGGTCGTCGGGGCCAACGTCCTGACTTTC
size: NA
D: NA
J: TRBJ2-6
V: TRBV5-6

CDR3: CASSQDQGSWEQYF
DNA: TGCGCCAGCAGCCAAGATCAGGGGTCGTGGGAGCAGTACTTC
size: NA
D: NA
J: TRBJ2-7
V: TRBV4-1

CDR3: CASSGQPSYNEQFF
DNA: TGCGCCAGCAGCGGCCAACCCTCCTACAATGAGCAGTTCTTC
size: NA
D: NA
J: TRBJ2-1
V: TRBV5-1

CDR3: CASSFGQGFGETQYF
DNA: TGTGCCAGCAGCTTCGGACAGGGATTCGGTGAGACCCAGTACTTC
size: NA
D: TRBD1
J: TRBJ2-5
V: TRBV7-9

CDR3: CASSPREGAGGFTDTQYF
DNA: TGCGCCAGCAGCCCCAGAGAGGGAGCGGGGGGCTTCACAGATACGCAGTATTTT
size: NA
D: TRBD2
J: TRBJ2-3
V: TRBV4-1